The sequence of this T cell receptor (beta chain) was determined in a study of blood T cell repertoires in COVID-19. Background on the study: Specimens from acute and convalescent COVID-19 originated in the United States, Italy and Spain. T cells, B-cell-depleted T cells, or PBMCs provided the cDNA or gDNA that served as material.

Germline V gives CDR1 MNHEY, CDR2 SMNVEV (reference sequence). The V end was cut by 7 bases, the J end by 7 bases, with 17 bases between. The CDR3 is made up of 15 amino acids. Recovery meant two consecutive negative NP/OP PCR tests, professional clearance, or resolved symptoms. Per the original methods: Amplified reference gene primers provided the basis for estimating nucleated cell counts. Data came from immunoSEQ multiplex PCR; TCRdb stores just in-frame clones and leaves some out. Clonal size and the V and J genes are those of that table, whereas D and trimming came from the DNA. The sample lists more than 300,000 clones; 70% to 90% were seen once.

This sequence joins TRBV27 and TRBJ1-6, with TRBD1 as a possible D gene (5 bases). Sequenced: PBMCs or T cells enriched from blood (not recorded which). The source is a young woman who had recovered from COVID-19. CDR3 DNA sequence: TGTGCCAGCATTGGGGGGTACAGACCAAATTCACCCCTCCACTTT. Amino acid sequence: CASIGGYRPNSPLHF.